The clone carrying this T cell receptor beta chain was detected a few times. The antigen is undetermined. This record comes from a study of T-cell memory formation after mild COVID-19. Study-wide results and limits: Mainly in CM and EM were contracting CD4+ clones; CD8+ were in EMRA.

This CDR3 has 12 residues. CDR1 is KGHDR and CDR2 is SFDVKD in the germline V gene. The V end lost 3 bases, the J end lost 7 bases, and 8 bases lay between the germline ends. TCRdb re-derived calls from the 5' RACE reads in MiXCR, one entry per CDR3 protein. Altogether about 360,000 distinct CDR3 sequences are present, about an eighth being singletons, with the ten largest covering roughly 23%. The sample comprised PBMCs or a T cell subset sorted from them (not recorded which). The receptor's source is a man aged 18 to 29 who had mild COVID-19 (a few samples of this study predate the infection). Cell type and time point are not known. This chain uses TRBV24-1 with TRBJ1-2, with a possible D match to TRBD1 (6 bases). The CDR3 region is CATSDGGFGYTF. In DNA form, the CDR3 reads TGTGCCACCAGTGATGGGGGCTTTGGCTACACCTTC.